Following are 8 T cell receptor beta chains from one sample sequenced in a study of OX40 agonist ivuxolimab in advanced cancers. The table came from immunoSEQ multiplex PCR; TCRdb's copy has only in-frame clones and leaves some out. Seen here are roughly 70,000 clones, 90% to 95% observed once, and the top ten hold 5% to 7%. Sequences were derived from CD4+ or CD8+ T cells sorted from blood, sampled in a trial of the OX40 agonist ivuxolimab. The receptors stem from an adult with an advanced solid tumor such as melanoma, head and neck, liver or kidney cancer.

The chain is built from TRBV6-6 and TRBJ2-2; 11 bases are shared with TRBD2. V shed 6 bases, J shed 3 bases, and the junction held 6 bases outside the gene matches. CDR1 and CDR2 (germline): MNHNY, SVGAGI (reference sequence). This CDR3 comprises 16 residues. The CDR3 region has the DNA TGTGCCAGCAGCGGAACTAGCGGGAGATACACCGGGGAGCTGTTTTTT. Protein sequence: CASSGTSGRYTGELFF.

The rearrangement uses TRBV4-3 and TRBJ2-7; D is undetermined. The CDR3 has 13 amino acids. Germline assignment: CDR1 LGHNA and CDR2 YSLEER. V lost 0 bases and J 6 bases, leaving 9 bases between the germline ends. The CDR3 nucleotides read TGCGCCAGCAGCCAAGATCTCATAGCCGAGCAGTACTTC. The encoded protein is CASSQDLIAEQYF.

This CDR3 reads CASSGLAGGRYEQYF. CDR3 nucleotide sequence: TGTGCCAGCAGTGGCCTAGCGGGAGGGCGGTACGAGCAGTACTTC. The chain links TRBV2 to TRBJ2-7, with 12 bases that match TRBD2. Germline values: CDR1 SNHLY, CDR2 FYNNEI. CDR3 length: 15 residues. The trim removed 4 bases at V and 4 bases at J, leaving 5 bases unmatched.

The V call is TRBV7-9, the J call TRBJ1-2, with D tentatively TRBD1 (6 bases). Germline-derived CDR1 and CDR2 are SEHNR and FQNEAQ (reference sequence). The ends were cut back, 5 bases at V and 8 bases at J, with 21 bases in the middle. The CDR3 has 15 residues. CDR3 coding DNA: TGTGCCAGCAGCCCTCCGGGACAATTAGTTGACGGCTACACCTTC. It codes for CASSPPGQLVDGYTF.

The V and J genes are TRBV27 and TRBJ1-2; no firm D call. Germline V gives CDR1 MNHEY, CDR2 SMNVEV (reference sequence). The CDR3 length is 13 residues. Trimming took off 0 bases at V and 5 bases at J, with 7 bases between the two ends. The CDR3 DNA reads TGTGCCAGCAGTTTATCGGCAGCGTATGGCTACACCTTC. Translation gives CASSLSAAYGYTF.

This chain connects TRBV27 to TRBJ2-6; no definite D call. Trimming took off 2 bases at V and 0 bases at J, with 11 bases between the two ends. From germline, CDR1 is MNHEY and CDR2 SMNVEV (reference sequence). CDR3 size: 17 residues. In nucleotides, the CDR3 is TGTGCCAGCAGTTTACTTGGCGGTGCCTCTGGGGCCAACGTCCTGACTTTC. Translating it yields CASSLLGGASGANVLTF.

The rearrangement uses TRBV11-2 and TRBJ1-1, with D unresolved. The germline CDR1 and CDR2 sequences are SGHAT and FQNNGV. The CDR3 runs to 12 residues. With 1 base removed from V and 5 bases from J, the gap between germline ends came to 5 bases. The CDR3 DNA reads TGTGCCAGCAGCTTAGCCGGAACTGAAGCTTTCTTT. This translates into CASSLAGTEAFF.

V usage is TRBV7-2 and J usage is TRBJ2-4; D is perhaps TRBD2 (6 bases). The V end was cut by 1 base, the J end by 0 bases, with 7 bases between. CDR1 is SGHTA, CDR2 FQGNSA, per germline. CDR3 length: 15 amino acids. CDR3 DNA sequence: TGTGCCAGCAGCTTAGGGCGGGGAGCCAAAAACATTCAGTACTTC. It encodes CASSLGRGAKNIQYF.